This T cell receptor (beta chain) stems from a study of CD8 T cells in ankylosing spondylitis. The TCR beta libraries were generated through quantitative 5'-RACE incorporating molecular barcodes. TCRdb used MiXCR to reprocess the 5' RACE reads, holding one entry per CDR3 protein. The profile shows around 770,000 distinct CDR3 sequences, around 11% of them singletons. General observations from the study: Certain motif variants had earlier appeared in reactive arthritis synovial fluid and blood. About 8 highly homologous variants made up a TCR beta motif, and this motif appeared characteristic of ankylosing spondylitis blood. In ankylosing spondylitis patients, matched synovial fluid reportedly showed significant enrichment of disease-linked clones.

Germline V lookup: CDR1 MDHEN, CDR2 SYDVKM. V lost 5 bases to trimming and J lost 2 bases; unmatched junction nucleotides: 12. The CDR3 has 17 amino acids. This clonotype was detected only a few times. Its antigen is still unknown. V gene TRBV28 combines with J gene TRBJ2-7; 10 bases are shared with TRBD1. The source of this sequence is a male donor with ankylosing spondylitis. Material for sequencing was blood, either unsorted or a sorted T cell fraction (not recorded which). The DNA for the CDR3 is TGTGCCAGCAGTCCTCCAACCTCCGGGACAGGGGCCTACGAGCAGTACTTC. Translating gives CASSPPTSGTGAYEQYF.